Following are 22 T cell receptor beta chains from one sample sequenced in a study of T cells in localized non-small cell lung cancer. Here immunoSEQ multiplex PCR was the method, and the copy in TCRdb shows in-frame clones only, minus some. Among some 38,000 clones listed, around 86% were seen once. This material consisted of peripheral blood mononuclear cells, taken before any cancer treatment. The receptors here all came from a male donor aged 60 or older with stage II lung adenocarcinoma.

This chain joins TRBV27 and TRBJ1-5; 7 bases match TRBD1. There are 14 residues in the CDR3. Unmatched junction bases numbered 11, after V lost 8 bases and J lost 7 bases. Germline V CDR1 and CDR2: MNHEY, SMNVEV (reference sequence). CDR3 protein: CASSDRAGRQPQHF. CDR3 DNA: TGTGCCAGCTCCGACAGGGCGGGACGGCAGCCCCAGCATTTT.

To note about this clone: Other DNA sequences in this sample translate to the same CDR3. J is TRBJ2-3 and V is TRBV29-1; no firm D call. The V and J ends lost 3 bases and 0 bases respectively, with 7 bases between them. This CDR3 contains 13 residues. CDR1 and CDR2 from the germline V gene are SQVTM and ANQGSEA. The CDR3 protein is CSVDRVSTDTQYF. The CDR3 DNA is TGCAGCGTTGATAGGGTTAGCACAGATACGCAGTATTTT.

A few counts support this clone. This chain links TRBV6-5 with TRBJ2-7, with D unresolved. The CDR3 runs to 13 residues. CDR1 and CDR2 from the germline V gene are MNHEY and SVGAGI. Trimming pared 2 bases from V and 5 bases from J, leaving 10 bases between. The DNA for the CDR3 is TGTGCCAGCAGTTACCAGATAGAGCACGAGCAGTACTTC. Translated, it gives CASSYQIEHEQYF.

This chain joins TRBV29-1 and TRBJ2-1; D is unresolved. Looked up from germline, CDR1 is SQVTM and CDR2 is ANQGSEA. This CDR3 comprises 13 residues. V was pared by 4 bases and J by 0 bases, with 7 bases between. The CDR3 sequence: CSVVYGSYNEQFF. The CDR3 nucleotides read TGCAGCGTTGTTTATGGCTCCTACAATGAGCAGTTCTTC.

Concerning this clone: This same CDR3 is encoded by further DNA sequences in the sample. This chain links TRBV7-2 with TRBJ1-3; D is unresolved. The CDR3 covers 16 residues. V gave up 1 base and J gave up 0 bases, with 10 bases separating them. Germline lookup yields CDR1 SGHTA and CDR2 FQGNSA. The CDR3 DNA reads as TGTGCCAGCAGCTTAGGGCAGCCCAGCTCTGGAAACACCATATATTTT. Its translation is CASSLGQPSSGNTIYF.

The rearrangement joins TRBV9 to TRBJ2-1, with a possible D match to TRBD2 (6 bases). CDR3 size: 15 residues. Germline CDR1 is SGDLS and CDR2 is YYNGEE. Trimming pared 7 bases from V and 3 bases from J, leaving 17 bases between. Written as DNA, the CDR3 is TGTGCCAGCTCAACGAGTAGCGGAGTCTACAATGAGCAGTTCTTC. This translates into CASSTSSGVYNEQFF.

The gene calls are TRBV28 and TRBJ1-2; D not certain. The ends were cut back, 6 bases at V and 5 bases at J, with 10 bases in the middle. The CDR3 spans 12 residues. Germline loops: CDR1 MDHEN, CDR2 SYDVKM. CDR3 bases: TGTGCCAGCAGACAGAAACCATATGGCTACACCTTC. It encodes CASRQKPYGYTF.

This rearrangement joins TRBV14 to TRBJ2-3; D gene uncertain. Trimming removed 4 bases at V and 3 bases at J, with 14 bases between. This CDR3 spans 15 amino acids. Germline V gene lookup returns CDR1 SGHDN and CDR2 FVKESK. CDR3 sequence: CASSPGVDVTDTQYF. For the CDR3, the DNA is TGTGCCAGCAGCCCAGGTGTGGACGTAACAGATACGCAGTATTTT. The full variable domain, rest sourced from reference TRBV14 and TRBJ2-3, is EAGVTQFPSHSVIEKGQTVTLRCDPISGHDNLYWYRRVMGKEIKFLLHFVKESKQDESGMPNNRFLAERTGGTYSTLKVQPAELEDSGVYFCASSPGVDVTDTQYFGPGTRLTVL.

The rearrangement links TRBV7-8 to TRBJ2-2; the D gene is possibly TRBD1 (6 bases). This CDR3 spans 15 amino acids. Germline lookup yields CDR1 SGHVS and CDR2 FQNEAQ. The V gene lost 1 base and the J gene lost 7 bases, with 13 bases spanning the gap. The CDR3 DNA sequence: TGTGCCAGCAGCTTAGGTTGGGGGCGGAGCGGGGAGCTGTTTTTT. This codes for CASSLGWGRSGELFF.

The chain employs TRBV6-1 and TRBJ2-2; no clear D gene. Germline CDR1 and CDR2: MNHNS and SASEGT. Trimming removed 3 bases at V and 0 bases at J, with 17 bases between. The CDR3 contains 18 residues. As DNA, the CDR3 is TGTGCCAGCAGTGAGGGCGGATCCTATTTCCCGAACACCGGGGAGCTGTTTTTT. Protein sequence: CASSEGGSYFPNTGELFF.

The chain couples TRBV7-2 to TRBJ2-5; maybe TRBD2 (7 bases). Trimming shortened V by 1 base and J by 4 bases, and 13 bases separated the two germline ends. Germline-derived CDR1 and CDR2 are SGHTA and FQGNSA. The CDR3 loop spans 15 amino acids. The CDR3, as DNA: TGTGCCAGCAGCTTAGGGGGGGGCTCGTCAGAGACCCAGTACTTC. Its protein is CASSLGGGSSETQYF.

This chain joins TRBV11-2 and TRBJ2-3, with TRBD2 matching 7 bases. This CDR3 has 15 residues. V was clipped by 1 base and J by 4 bases; unmatched bases: 5. Germline V CDR1 and CDR2: SGHAT, FQNNGV. The CDR3 spells CASSLGGRAPDTQYF. As DNA, the CDR3 is TGTGCCAGCAGCTTAGGAGGGAGGGCCCCAGATACGCAGTATTTT.

The chain employs TRBV5-1 and TRBJ2-5; 14 nucleotides agree with TRBD2. CDR3 length: 15 amino acids. V was pared by 4 bases and J by 3 bases, with 2 bases of the junction left unmatched. Germline CDR1 SGHRS, CDR2 YFSETQ. The CDR3 DNA sequence: TGCGCCAGCAGCAGGGGACTAGCGGGAGAAGAGACCCAGTACTTC. This codes for CASSRGLAGEETQYF.

This clone has a single count. The CDR3 region has the DNA TGTGCCATCAGTGAACGTTCAACTACCCCGGGACTAGCGAGGAGGGTCAACAATGAGCAGTTCTTC. Protein sequence: CAISERSTTPGLARRVNNEQFF. The J gene is TRBJ2-1, the V gene TRBV10-3, with 10 bases that match TRBD2. CDR1 and CDR2 from the germline V gene are ENHRY and SYGVKD. With 3 bases clipped from V and 5 bases from J, the junction kept 25 bases outside the gene matches. CDR3 length: 22 amino acids.

This clone occurred once. The J gene is TRBJ1-6, the V gene TRBV5-1; D not resolved. V shed 7 bases and J shed 7 bases, with 21 bases lying between them. The CDR3 extends over 16 amino acids. Germline V gives CDR1 SGHRS, CDR2 YFSETQ. The CDR3 spells CASPRRVLNGNSPLHF. The CDR3 DNA sequence: TGCGCCAGCCCTAGGAGGGTCCTAAACGGGAATTCACCCCTCCACTTT.

CDR3 amino acids: CASSESAGGQFF. The CDR3, as DNA: TGTGCCAGCAGTGAATCTGCGGGAGGGCAGTTCTTC. The V call is TRBV25-1, the J call TRBJ2-1; 8 bases agree with TRBD2. The CDR3 spans 12 residues. The germline gives CDR1 MGHDK, CDR2 SYGVNS. Trimming cost V 1 base and J 12 bases; bases outside gene matches: 2.

This clone was found a few times. This sequence joins TRBV20-1 and TRBJ1-1; weak D call: TRBD1 (6 bases). Germline loops: CDR1 DFQATT, CDR2 SNEGSKA (reference sequence). V was shortened by 6 bases and J by 7 bases, with 12 bases between the two germline ends. This CDR3 is 11 amino acids long. The CDR3 nucleotides read TGCAGTGCAATGCCACAGGGTGAAGCTTTCTTT. It specifies CSAMPQGEAFF.

The chain has TRBV18 and TRBJ1-1, with no clear D. Germline lookup yields CDR1 KGHSH and CDR2 LQKENI. The CDR3 runs 14 residues. Trimming took off 0 bases at V and 6 bases at J, with 11 bases between the two ends. CDR3 sequence: CASSPPTQRAEAFF. The CDR3, as DNA: TGTGCCAGCTCACCACCGACCCAGAGGGCTGAAGCTTTCTTT.

The chain combines TRBV6-6 with TRBJ2-2; 7 bases are a match to TRBD1. The CDR3 covers 13 residues. With V trimmed by 8 bases and J by 6 bases, 6 bases remained unmatched. The V gene's germline CDR1 is MNHNY and CDR2 SVGAGI (reference sequence). The CDR3 DNA reads as TGTGCCAGCGAGGGGGCGCTGCCCGGGGAGCTGTTTTTT. Translating it yields CASEGALPGELFF.

V is TRBV2 and J is TRBJ2-5, with TRBD1 matching over 11 bases. V lost 8 bases to trimming and J lost 5 bases; unmatched junction nucleotides: 7. Germline V CDR1 and CDR2: SNHLY, FYNNEI. The CDR3 has 14 amino acids. CDR3 in DNA: TGTGCCAGCCAACAGGACAGGGGGCTTGAGACCCAGTACTTC. As protein: CASQQDRGLETQYF.

Worth noting for this clone: At one end, the junction sequence differs from germline, possibly due to a read error. This rearrangement joins TRBV2 to TRBJ2-3; D tentatively fits TRBD1 or TRBD2 (5 bases each). The CDR3 runs to 14 residues. The V gene's germline CDR1 is SNHLY and CDR2 FYNNEI. The CDR3 region is CASREGTDTDTQYF. DNA for the CDR3: TGTGCCAGCAGGGAAGGGACGGACACAGATACGCAGTATTTT.

The chain is built from TRBV7-2 and TRBJ1-5, with 10 bases matching TRBD1. The trim removed 5 bases at V and 7 bases at J, leaving 14 bases unmatched. CDR3 size: 17 residues. Germline CDR1 is SGHTA and CDR2 is FQGNSA. CDR3 loop: CASSPQIPTGGRQPQHF. The CDR3 bases are TGTGCCAGCAGCCCTCAGATCCCGACAGGGGGCAGACAGCCCCAGCATTTT.